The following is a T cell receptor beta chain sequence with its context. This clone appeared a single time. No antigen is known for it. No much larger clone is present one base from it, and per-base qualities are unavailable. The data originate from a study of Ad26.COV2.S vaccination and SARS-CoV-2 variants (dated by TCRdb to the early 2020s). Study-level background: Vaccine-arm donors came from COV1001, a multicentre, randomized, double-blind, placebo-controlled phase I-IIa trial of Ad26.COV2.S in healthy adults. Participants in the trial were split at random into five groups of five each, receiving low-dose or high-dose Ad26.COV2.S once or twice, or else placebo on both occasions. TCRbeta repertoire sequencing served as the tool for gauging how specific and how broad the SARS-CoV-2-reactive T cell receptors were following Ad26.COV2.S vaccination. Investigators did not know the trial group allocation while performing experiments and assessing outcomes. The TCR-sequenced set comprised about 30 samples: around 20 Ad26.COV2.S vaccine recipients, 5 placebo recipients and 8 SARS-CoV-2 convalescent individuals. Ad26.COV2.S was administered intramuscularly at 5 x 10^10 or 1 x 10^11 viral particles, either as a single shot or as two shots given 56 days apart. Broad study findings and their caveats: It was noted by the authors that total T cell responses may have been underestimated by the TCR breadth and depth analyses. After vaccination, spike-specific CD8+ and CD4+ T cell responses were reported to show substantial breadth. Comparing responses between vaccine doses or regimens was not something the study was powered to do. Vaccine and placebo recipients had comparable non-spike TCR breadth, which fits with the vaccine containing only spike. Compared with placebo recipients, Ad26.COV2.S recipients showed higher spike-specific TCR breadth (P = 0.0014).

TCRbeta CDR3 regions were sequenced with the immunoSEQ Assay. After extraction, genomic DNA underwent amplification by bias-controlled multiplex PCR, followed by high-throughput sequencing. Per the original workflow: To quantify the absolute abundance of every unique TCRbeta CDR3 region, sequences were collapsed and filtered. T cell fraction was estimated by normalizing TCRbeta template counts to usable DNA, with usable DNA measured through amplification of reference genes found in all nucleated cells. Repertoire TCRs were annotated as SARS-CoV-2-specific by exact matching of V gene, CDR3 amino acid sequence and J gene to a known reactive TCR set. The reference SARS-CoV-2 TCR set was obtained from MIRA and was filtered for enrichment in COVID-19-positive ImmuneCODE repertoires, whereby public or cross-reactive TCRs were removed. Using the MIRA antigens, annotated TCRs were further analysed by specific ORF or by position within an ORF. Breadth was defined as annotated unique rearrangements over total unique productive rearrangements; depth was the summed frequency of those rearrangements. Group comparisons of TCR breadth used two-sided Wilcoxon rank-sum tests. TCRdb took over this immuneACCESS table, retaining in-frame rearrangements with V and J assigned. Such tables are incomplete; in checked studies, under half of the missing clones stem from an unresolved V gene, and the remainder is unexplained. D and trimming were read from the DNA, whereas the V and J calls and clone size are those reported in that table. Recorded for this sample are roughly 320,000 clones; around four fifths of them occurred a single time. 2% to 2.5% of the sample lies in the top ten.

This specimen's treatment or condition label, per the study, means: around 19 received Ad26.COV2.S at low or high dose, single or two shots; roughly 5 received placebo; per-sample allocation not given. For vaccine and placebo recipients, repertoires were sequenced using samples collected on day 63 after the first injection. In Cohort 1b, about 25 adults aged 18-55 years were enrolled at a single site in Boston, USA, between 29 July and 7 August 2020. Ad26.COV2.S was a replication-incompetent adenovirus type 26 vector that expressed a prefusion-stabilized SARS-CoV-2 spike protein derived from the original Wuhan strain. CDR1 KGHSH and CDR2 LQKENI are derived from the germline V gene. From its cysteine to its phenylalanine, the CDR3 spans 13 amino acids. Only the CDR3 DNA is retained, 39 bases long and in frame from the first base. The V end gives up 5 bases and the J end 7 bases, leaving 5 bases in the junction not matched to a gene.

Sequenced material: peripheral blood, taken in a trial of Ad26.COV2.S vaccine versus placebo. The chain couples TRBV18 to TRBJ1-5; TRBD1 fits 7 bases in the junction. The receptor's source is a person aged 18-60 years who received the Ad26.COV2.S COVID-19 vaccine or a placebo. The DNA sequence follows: TGTGCCAGCTCATCGGACAGGACCCAGCCCCAGCATTTT. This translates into CASSSDRTQPQHF. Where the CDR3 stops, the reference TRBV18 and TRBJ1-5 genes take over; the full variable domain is NAGVMQNPRHLVRRRGQEARLRCSPMKGHSHVYWYRQLPEEGLKFMVYLQKENIIDESGMPKERFSAEFPKEGPSILRIQQVVRGDSAAYFCASSSDRTQPQHFGDGTRLSIL.